Only a few counts were recorded for the clone carrying this TCR beta chain. Its antigen is undetermined. TCRdb re-derived calls from the reads in MiXCR, one entry per CDR3 protein. The sample holds roughly 920,000 distinct CDR3 sequences, around 30% seen once. This sample is part of a study of T cell repertoires in cytomegalovirus infection. Study-wide background: The study used recently identified HLA-C-restricted and well-studied HLA-B-restricted CMV epitopes. It can be stated that public TCR beta signatures indicated CMV infection as well as a matching HLA type. Overall study findings and caveats: Clonotype analysis showed dominance of the ex vivo response by HLA-C-restricted CMV-specific TCR beta clonotypes.

This CDR3 comprises 13 residues. Germline V gene data show CDR1 as MNHEY and CDR2 as SMNVEV (reference sequence). The V end was cut by 4 bases, the J end by 8 bases, with 14 bases between. This TCR was recovered from a human donor in good health (CMV status not recorded). Some clones in this sample may be carry-over from other donors' samples. The rearrangement joins TRBV27 to TRBJ1-2; D gene uncertain. The material was cultured CD8+ T cells from PBMCs, obtained from culture after CMV antigen stimulation. CDR3 loop: CASSSIGNIGYTF. The CDR3 nucleotides are TGTGCCAGCAGTTCCATCGGGAATATCGGCTACACCTTC.